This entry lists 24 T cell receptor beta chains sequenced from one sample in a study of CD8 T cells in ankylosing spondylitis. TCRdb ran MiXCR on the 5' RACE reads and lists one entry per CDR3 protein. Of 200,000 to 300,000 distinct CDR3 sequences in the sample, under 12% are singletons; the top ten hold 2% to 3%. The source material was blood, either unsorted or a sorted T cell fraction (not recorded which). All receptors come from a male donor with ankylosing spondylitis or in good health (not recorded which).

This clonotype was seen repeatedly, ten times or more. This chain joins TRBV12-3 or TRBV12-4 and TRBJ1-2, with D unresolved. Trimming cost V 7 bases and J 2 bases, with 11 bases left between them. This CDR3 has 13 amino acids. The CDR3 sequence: CASNPPGNYGYTF. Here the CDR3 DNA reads TGTGCCAGCAACCCTCCCGGGAACTATGGCTACACCTTC.

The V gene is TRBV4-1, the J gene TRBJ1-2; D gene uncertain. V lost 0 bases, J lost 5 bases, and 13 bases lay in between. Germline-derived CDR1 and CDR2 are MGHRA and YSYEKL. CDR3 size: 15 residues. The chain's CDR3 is CASSQEWADRYGYTF. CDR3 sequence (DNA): TGCGCCAGCAGCCAAGAGTGGGCGGACCGGTATGGCTACACCTTC.

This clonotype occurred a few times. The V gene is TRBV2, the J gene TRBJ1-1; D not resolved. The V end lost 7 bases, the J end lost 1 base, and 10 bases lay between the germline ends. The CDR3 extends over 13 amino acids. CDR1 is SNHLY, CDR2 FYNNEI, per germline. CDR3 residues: CASKDGWNTEAFF. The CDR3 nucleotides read TGTGCCAGCAAGGACGGGTGGAACACTGAAGCTTTCTTT. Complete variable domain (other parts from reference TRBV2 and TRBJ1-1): EPEVTQTPSHQVTQMGQEVILRCVPISNHLYFYWYRQILGQKVEFLVSFYNNEISEKSEIFDDQFSVERPDGSNFTLKIRSTKLEDSAMYFCASKDGWNTEAFFGQGTRLTVV.

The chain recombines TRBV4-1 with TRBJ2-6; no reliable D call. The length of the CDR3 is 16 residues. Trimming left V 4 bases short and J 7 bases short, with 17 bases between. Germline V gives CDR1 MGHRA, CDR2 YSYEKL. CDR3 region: CASSLQAGAVANVLTF. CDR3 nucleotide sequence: TGCGCCAGCAGCCTCCAAGCAGGAGCCGTAGCCAACGTCCTGACTTTC.

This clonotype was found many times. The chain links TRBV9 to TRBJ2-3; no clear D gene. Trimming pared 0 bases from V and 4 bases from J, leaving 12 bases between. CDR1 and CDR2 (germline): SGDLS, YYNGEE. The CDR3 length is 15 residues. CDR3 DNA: TGTGCCAGCAGCGTAGGAAGTCTTAGTCCAGATACGCAGTATTTT. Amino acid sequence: CASSVGSLSPDTQYF.

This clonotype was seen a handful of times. CDR3 sequence reads: CASSQGTEGSGSPLHF. CDR3 nucleotide sequence: TGTGCCAGCAGCCAAGGGACCGAGGGGTCAGGTTCACCCCTCCACTTT. V gene TRBV4-2 combines with J gene TRBJ1-6; a possible D gene is TRBD1 (5 bases). Trimming shortened V by 1 base and J by 9 bases, and 16 bases separated the two germline ends. Germline loops: CDR1 LGHNA, CDR2 YNFKEQ. The CDR3 has 16 residues.

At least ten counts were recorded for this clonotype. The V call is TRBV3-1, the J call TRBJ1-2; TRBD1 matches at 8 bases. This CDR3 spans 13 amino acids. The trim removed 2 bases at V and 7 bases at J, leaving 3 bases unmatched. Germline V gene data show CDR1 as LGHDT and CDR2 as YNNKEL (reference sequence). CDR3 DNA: TGTGCCAGCAGCCAACAGGGGGCCGGTGGCTACACCTTC. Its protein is CASSQQGAGGYTF.

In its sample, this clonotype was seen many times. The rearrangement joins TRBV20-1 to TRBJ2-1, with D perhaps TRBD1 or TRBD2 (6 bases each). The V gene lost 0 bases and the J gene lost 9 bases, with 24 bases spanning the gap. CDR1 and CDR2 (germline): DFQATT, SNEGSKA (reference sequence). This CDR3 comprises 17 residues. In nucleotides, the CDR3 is TGCAGTGCTAGAGATCCCGGGGGCGGGACCACTTTAAGTGAGCAGTTCTTC. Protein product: CSARDPGGGTTLSEQFF.

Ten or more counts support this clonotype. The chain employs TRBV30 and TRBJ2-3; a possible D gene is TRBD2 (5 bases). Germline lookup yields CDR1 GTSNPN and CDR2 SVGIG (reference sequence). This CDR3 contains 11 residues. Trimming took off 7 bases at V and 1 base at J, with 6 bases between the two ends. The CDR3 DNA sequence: TGTGCCTTGGAGGGCACAGATACGCAGTATTTT. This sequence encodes CALEGTDTQYF. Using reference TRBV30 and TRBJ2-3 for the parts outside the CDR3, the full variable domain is SQTIHQWPATLVQPVGSPLSLECTVEGTSNPNLYWYRQAAGRGLQLLFYSVGIGQISSEVPQNLSASRPQDRQFILSSKKLLLSDSGFYLCALEGTDTQYFGPGTRLTVL.

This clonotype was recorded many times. The CDR3 here is CASSDRQGGTDTQYF. The CDR3 DNA is TGTGCCAGCAGCGATAGACAGGGGGGCACAGATACGCAGTATTTT. The chain joins TRBV9 to TRBJ2-3, with 9 bases fitting TRBD1. The length of the CDR3 is 15 residues. Germline CDR1 reads SGDLS; CDR2 reads YYNGEE. The ends lost 3 bases at V and 1 base at J; junction bases unmatched: 3.

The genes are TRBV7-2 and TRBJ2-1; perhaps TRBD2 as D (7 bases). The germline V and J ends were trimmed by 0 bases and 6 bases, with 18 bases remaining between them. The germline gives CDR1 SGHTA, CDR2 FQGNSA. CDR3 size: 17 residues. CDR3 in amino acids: CASSLAVHPGGLNEQFF. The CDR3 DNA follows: TGTGCCAGCAGCTTAGCAGTTCATCCGGGGGGCCTCAATGAGCAGTTCTTC.

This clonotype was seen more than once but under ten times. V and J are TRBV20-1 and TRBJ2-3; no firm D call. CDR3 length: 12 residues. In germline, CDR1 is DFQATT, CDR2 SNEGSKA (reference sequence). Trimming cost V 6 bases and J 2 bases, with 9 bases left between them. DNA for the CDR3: TGCAGTGCGGGCGGAAACACAGATACGCAGTATTTT. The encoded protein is CSAGGNTDTQYF.

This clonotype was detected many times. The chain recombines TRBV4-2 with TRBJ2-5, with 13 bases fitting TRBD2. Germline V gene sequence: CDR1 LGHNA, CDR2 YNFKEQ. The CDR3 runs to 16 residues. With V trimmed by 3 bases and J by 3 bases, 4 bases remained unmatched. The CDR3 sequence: CASSQGLAGPEETQYF. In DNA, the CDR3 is TGTGCCAGCAGCCAGGGACTAGCGGGGCCCGAAGAGACCCAGTACTTC.

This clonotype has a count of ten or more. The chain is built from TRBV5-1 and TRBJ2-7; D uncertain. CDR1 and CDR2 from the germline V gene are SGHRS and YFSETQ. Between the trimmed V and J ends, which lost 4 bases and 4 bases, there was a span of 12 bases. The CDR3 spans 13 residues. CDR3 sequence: CASSPTSLYEQYF. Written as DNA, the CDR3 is TGCGCCAGCAGCCCCACCAGCTTATACGAGCAGTACTTC.

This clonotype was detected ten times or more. Here the CDR3 reads CSGQHQETQYF. CDR3 coding DNA: TGCAGTGGCCAGCACCAAGAGACCCAGTACTTC. The rearrangement joins TRBV20-1 to TRBJ2-5, with D hard to call. The V gene's germline CDR1 is DFQATT and CDR2 SNEGSKA (reference sequence). The V end was cut by 7 bases, the J end by 0 bases, with 6 bases between. The CDR3 is made up of 11 amino acids.

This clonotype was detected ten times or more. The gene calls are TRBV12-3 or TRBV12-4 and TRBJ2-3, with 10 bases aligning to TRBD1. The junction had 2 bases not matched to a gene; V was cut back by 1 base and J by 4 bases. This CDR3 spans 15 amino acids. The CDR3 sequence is CASSLGDRGPDTQYF. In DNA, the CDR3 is TGTGCCAGCAGTTTAGGGGACAGGGGCCCAGATACGCAGTATTTT.

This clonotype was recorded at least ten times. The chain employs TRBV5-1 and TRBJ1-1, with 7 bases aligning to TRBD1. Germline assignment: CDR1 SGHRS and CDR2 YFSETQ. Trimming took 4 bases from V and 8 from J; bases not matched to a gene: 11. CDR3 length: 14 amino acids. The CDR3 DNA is TGCGCCAGCAGCCCCCCGGACAGGATCGCCGAAGCTTTCTTT. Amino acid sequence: CASSPPDRIAEAFF.

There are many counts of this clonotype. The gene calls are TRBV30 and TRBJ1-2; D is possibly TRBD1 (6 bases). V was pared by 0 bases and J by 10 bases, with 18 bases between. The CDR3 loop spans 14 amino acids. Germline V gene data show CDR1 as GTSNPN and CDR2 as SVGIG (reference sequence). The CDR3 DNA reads TGTGCCTGGAGTGTAAGGGGAACAGGGCAGGCCTACACCTTC. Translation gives CAWSVRGTGQAYTF.

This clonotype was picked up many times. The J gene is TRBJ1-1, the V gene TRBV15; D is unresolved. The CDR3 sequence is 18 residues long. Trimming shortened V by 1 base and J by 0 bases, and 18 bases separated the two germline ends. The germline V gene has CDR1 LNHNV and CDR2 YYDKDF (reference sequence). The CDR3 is CATSRVRAIPSLNTEAFF. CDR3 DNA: TGTGCCACCAGCAGAGTGAGGGCAATTCCATCTTTGAACACTGAAGCTTTCTTT.

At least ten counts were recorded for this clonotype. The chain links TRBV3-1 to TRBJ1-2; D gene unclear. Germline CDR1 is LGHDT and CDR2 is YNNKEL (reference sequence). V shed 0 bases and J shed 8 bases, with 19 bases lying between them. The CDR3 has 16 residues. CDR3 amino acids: CASSQDLSRAGVGYTF. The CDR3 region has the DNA TGTGCCAGCAGCCAAGATTTAAGCCGCGCTGGGGTAGGCTACACCTTC. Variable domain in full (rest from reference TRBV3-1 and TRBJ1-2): DTAVSQTPKYLVTQMGNDKSIKCEQNLGHDTMYWYKQDSKKFLKIMFSYNNKELIINETVPNRFSPKSPDKAHLNLHINSLELGDSAVYFCASSQDLSRAGVGYTFGSGTRLTVV.

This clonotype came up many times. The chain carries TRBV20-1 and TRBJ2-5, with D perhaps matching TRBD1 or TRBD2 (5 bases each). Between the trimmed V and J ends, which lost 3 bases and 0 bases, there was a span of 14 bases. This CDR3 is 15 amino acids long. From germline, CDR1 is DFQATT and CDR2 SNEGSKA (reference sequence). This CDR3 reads CSASLGPTYQETQYF. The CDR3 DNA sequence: TGCAGTGCTAGTCTGGGACCGACTTACCAAGAGACCCAGTACTTC.

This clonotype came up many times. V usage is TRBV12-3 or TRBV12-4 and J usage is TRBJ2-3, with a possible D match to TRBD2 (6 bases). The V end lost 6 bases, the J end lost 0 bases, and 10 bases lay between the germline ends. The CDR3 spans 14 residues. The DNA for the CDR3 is TGTGCCAGCAGGCGGGACCGTAGCACAGATACGCAGTATTTT. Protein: CASRRDRSTDTQYF.

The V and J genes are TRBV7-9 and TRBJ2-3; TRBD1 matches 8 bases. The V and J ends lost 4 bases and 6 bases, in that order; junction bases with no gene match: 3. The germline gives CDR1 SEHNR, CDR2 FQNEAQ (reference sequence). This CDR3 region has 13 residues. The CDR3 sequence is CASSSNRGDTQYF. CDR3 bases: TGTGCCAGCAGCTCCAACAGGGGGGATACGCAGTATTTT.

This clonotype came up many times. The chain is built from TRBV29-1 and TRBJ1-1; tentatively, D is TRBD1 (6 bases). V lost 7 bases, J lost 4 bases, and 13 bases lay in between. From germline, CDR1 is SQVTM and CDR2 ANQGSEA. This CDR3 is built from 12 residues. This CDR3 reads CSGMDSPTEAFF. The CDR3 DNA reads TGCAGCGGCATGGACAGCCCCACTGAAGCTTTCTTT.